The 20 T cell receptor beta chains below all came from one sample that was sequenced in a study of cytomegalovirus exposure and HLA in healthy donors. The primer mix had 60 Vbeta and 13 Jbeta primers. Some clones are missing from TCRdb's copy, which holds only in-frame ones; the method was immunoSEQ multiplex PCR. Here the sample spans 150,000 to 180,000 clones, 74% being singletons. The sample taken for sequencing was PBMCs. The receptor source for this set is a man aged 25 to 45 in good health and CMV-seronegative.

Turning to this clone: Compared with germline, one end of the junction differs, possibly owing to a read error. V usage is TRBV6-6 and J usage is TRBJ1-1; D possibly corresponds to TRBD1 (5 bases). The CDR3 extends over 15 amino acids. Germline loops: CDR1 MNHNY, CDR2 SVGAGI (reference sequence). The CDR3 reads CASTFSLGANPEAFF. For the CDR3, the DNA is TGTGCCAGCACCTTCAGCCTAGGGGCGAACCCTGAAGCTTTCTTT.

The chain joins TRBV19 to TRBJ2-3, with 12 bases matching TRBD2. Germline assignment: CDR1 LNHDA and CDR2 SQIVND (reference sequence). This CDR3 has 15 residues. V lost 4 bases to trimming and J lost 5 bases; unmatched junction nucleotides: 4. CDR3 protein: CASSNRGLAGDTQYF. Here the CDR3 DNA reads TGTGCCAGTAGTAACCGGGGACTAGCGGGAGATACGCAGTATTTT. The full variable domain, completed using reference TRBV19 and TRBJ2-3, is DGGITQSPKYLFRKEGQNVTLSCEQNLNHDAMYWYRQDPGQGLRLIYYSQIVNDFQKGDIAEGYSVSREKKESFPLTVTSAQKNPTAFYLCASSNRGLAGDTQYFGPGTRLTVL.

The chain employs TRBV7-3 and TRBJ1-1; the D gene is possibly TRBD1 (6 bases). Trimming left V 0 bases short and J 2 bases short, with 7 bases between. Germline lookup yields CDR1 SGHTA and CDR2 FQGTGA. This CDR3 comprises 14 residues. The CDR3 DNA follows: TGTGCCAGCAGCTTAACGGACAGAAACACTGAAGCTTTCTTT. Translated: CASSLTDRNTEAFF.

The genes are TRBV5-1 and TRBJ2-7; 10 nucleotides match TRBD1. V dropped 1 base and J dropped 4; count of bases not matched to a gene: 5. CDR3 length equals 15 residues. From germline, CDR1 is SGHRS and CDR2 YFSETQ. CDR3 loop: CASSLRTGGGYEQYF. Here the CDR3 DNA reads TGCGCCAGCAGCTTGAGGACAGGGGGGGGGTACGAGCAGTACTTC.

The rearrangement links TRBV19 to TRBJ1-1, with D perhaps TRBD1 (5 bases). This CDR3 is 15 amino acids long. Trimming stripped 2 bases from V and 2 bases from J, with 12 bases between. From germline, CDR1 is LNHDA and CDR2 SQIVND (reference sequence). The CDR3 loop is CASSINQGLNTEAFF. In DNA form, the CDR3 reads TGTGCCAGTAGTATAAATCAGGGTTTAAACACTGAAGCTTTCTTT. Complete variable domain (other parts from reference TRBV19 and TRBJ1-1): DGGITQSPKYLFRKEGQNVTLSCEQNLNHDAMYWYRQDPGQGLRLIYYSQIVNDFQKGDIAEGYSVSREKKESFPLTVTSAQKNPTAFYLCASSINQGLNTEAFFGQGTRLTVV.

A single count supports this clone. CDR3 DNA: TGTGCCAGCAGCGCGACAGGGGGTGGCGGTGAAGCTTTCTTT. It encodes CASSATGGGGEAFF. V gene TRBV9 combines with J gene TRBJ1-1, with 9 nucleotides matching TRBD1. CDR3 length: 14 residues. Germline CDR1 SGDLS, CDR2 YYNGEE. The V gene end was trimmed by 3 bases and the J gene end by 7 bases; junction bases not matched to a gene: 7.

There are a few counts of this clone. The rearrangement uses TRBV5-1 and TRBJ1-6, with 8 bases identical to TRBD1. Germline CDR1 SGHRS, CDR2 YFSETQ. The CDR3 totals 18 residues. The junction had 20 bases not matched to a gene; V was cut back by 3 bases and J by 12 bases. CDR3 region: CASSYYTDRGRAGGPLHF. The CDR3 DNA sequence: TGCGCCAGCAGCTATTATACCGACAGGGGACGAGCTGGTGGACCCCTCCACTTT.

CDR3 sequence reads: CASSLVGGANTEAFF. CDR3 bases: TGTGCCAGCAGCTTAGTCGGAGGGGCCAACACTGAAGCTTTCTTT. This chain uses TRBV11-2 with TRBJ1-1, with D maybe TRBD1 (5 bases). Germline-derived CDR1 and CDR2 are SGHAT and FQNNGV. Trimming took 1 base from V and 2 from J, leaving 11 bases between them. CDR3 length: 15 amino acids.

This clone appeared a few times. This chain's CDR3 is CASSEVRVGYGYTF. In DNA, the CDR3 is TGTGCCAGTAGTGAAGTCAGGGTAGGATATGGCTACACCTTC. J is TRBJ1-2 and V is TRBV19, with D tentatively TRBD1 (5 bases). The germline V gene encodes CDR1 LNHDA and CDR2 SQIVND (reference sequence). The CDR3 length is 14 residues. V dropped 5 bases and J dropped 5 bases, with 15 bases sitting between them.

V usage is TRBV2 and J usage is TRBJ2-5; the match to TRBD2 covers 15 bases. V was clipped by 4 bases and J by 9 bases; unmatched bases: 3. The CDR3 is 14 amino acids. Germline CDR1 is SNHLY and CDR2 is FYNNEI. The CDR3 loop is CASSVGLAGGPQYF. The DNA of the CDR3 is TGTGCCAGCAGTGTTGGACTAGCGGGGGGGCCCCAGTACTTC.

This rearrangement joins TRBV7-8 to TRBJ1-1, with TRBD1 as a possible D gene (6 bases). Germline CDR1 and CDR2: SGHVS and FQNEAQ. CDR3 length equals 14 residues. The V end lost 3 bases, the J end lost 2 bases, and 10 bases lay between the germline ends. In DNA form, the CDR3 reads TGTGCCAGCAGCTTCCGGGACACAAACACTGAAGCTTTCTTT. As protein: CASSFRDTNTEAFF.

CDR3 DNA sequence: TGTGCCACCAGCAGAGATCGCGGGACAGGGCTAACCTACGAGCAGTACTTC. It specifies CATSRDRGTGLTYEQYF. The chain joins TRBV15 to TRBJ2-7; TRBD1 agrees at 9 bases. After removal of 0 bases from V and 2 bases from J, the junction contained 8 bases not matched to a gene. Per germline, CDR1 LNHNV and CDR2 YYDKDF (reference sequence). CDR3 length: 17 residues.

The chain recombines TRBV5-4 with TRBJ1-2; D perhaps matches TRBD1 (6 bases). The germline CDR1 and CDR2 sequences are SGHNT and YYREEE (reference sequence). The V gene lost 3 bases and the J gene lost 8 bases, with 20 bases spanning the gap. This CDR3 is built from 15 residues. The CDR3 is CASSSPRDMGQGYTF. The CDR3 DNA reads TGTGCCAGCAGCTCCCCCCGGGACATGGGGCAAGGCTACACCTTC. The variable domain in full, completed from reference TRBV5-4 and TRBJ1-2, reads ETGVTQSPTHLIKTRGQQVTLRCSSQSGHNTVSWYQQALGQGPQFIFQYYREEENGRGNFPPRFSGLQFPNYSSELNVNALELDDSALYLCASSSPRDMGQGYTFGSGTRLTVV.

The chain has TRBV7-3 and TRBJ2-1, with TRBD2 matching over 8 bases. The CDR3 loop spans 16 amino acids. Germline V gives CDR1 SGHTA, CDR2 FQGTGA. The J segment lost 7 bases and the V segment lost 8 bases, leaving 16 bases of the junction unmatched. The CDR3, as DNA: TGTGCCAGCTCGAGAGCGCGTTCGGGGGGGTTGAATGAGCAGTTCTTC. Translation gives CASSRARSGGLNEQFF. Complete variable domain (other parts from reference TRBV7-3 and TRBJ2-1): GAGVSQTPSNKVTEKGKYVELRCDPISGHTALYWYRQSLGQGPEFLIYFQGTGAADDSGLPNDRFFAVRPEGSVSTLKIQRTERGDSAVYLCASSRARSGGLNEQFFGPGTRLTVL.

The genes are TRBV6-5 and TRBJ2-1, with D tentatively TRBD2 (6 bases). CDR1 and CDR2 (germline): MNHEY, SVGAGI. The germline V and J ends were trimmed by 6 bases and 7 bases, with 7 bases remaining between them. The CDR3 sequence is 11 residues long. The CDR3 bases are TGTGCCAGCAGCCGGGGGAATGAGCAGTTCTTC. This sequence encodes CASSRGNEQFF.

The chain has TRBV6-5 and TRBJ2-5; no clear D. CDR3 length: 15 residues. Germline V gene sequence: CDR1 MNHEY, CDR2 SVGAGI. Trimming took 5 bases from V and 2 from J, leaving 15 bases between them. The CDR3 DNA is TGTGCCAGCAGTGGCACTTATGACTCACAAGAGACCCAGTACTTC. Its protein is CASSGTYDSQETQYF.

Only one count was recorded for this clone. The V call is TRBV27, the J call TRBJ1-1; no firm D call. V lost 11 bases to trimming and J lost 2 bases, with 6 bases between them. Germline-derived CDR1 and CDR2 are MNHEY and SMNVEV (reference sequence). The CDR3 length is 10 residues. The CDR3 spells CAAGNTEAFF. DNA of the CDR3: TGTGCCGCCGGTAACACTGAAGCTTTCTTT.

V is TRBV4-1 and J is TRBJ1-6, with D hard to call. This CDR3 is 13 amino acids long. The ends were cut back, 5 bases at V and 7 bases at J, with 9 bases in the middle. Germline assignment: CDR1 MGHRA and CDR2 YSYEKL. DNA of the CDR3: TGCGCCAGCAGCTCAGACGGGAATTCACCCCTCCACTTT. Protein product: CASSSDGNSPLHF.

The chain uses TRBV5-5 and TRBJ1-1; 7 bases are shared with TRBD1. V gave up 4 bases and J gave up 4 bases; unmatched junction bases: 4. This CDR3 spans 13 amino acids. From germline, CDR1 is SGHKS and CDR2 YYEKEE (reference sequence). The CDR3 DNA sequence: TGTGCCAGCAGCGTGGGACAGTCCACTGAAGCTTTCTTT. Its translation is CASSVGQSTEAFF. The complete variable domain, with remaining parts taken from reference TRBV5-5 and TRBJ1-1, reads DAGVTQSPTHLIKTRGQQVTLRCSPISGHKSVSWYQQVLGQGPQFIFQYYEKEERGRGNFPDRFSARQFPNYSSELNVNALLLGDSALYLCASSVGQSTEAFFGQGTRLTVV.

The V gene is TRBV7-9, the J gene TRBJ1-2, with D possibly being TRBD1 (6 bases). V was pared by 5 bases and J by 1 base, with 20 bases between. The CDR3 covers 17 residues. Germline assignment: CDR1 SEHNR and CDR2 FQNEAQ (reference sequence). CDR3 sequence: CASSPVGGLNYNYGYTF. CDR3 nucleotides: TGTGCCAGCAGCCCAGTAGGGGGTTTAAATTATAACTATGGCTACACCTTC.